This TCR beta chain appears in the sequencing data of a study of cytomegalovirus exposure and HLA in healthy donors. General study points: DRB1 showed the most TCR associations and HLA-C the fewest in a later analysis, as rates varied by HLA locus. Three chains tied to CMV proved CMV antigen-specific in vitro.

PCR amplification relied on 60 Vbeta primers (plus 13 Jbeta primers). Sequencing used immunoSEQ multiplex PCR; TCRdb keeps in-frame clones, though not all of them. The table lists some 95,000 clones, about four fifths of them singletons, with 4.5% to 6% in the top ten. V dropped 2 bases and J dropped 2 bases, with 6 bases sitting between them. CDR3 length: 14 residues. Germline assignment: CDR1 MNHEY and CDR2 SMNVEV (reference sequence). This clone was observed once. Its specificity is unknown. Healthy bone marrow donors made up the cohort. Unrecorded immune exposures were likely, despite nominal health at sampling.

The gene calls are TRBV27 and TRBJ1-4, with unresolved D. The sequencing input was PBMCs. This clonotype was obtained from a woman in her 40s in good health and CMV-seronegative. CDR3 loop: CASSLEATNEKLFF. The CDR3 DNA reads as TGTGCCAGCAGTTTAGAGGCCACTAATGAAAAACTGTTTTTT. Full variable domain (rest looked up from reference TRBV27 and TRBJ1-4): EAQVTQNPRYLITVTGKKLTVTCSQNMNHEYMSWYRQDPGLGLRQIYYSMNVEVTDKGDVPEGYKVSRKEKRNFPLILESPSPNQTSLYFCASSLEATNEKLFFGSGTQLSVL.